Listed here are 22 T cell receptor beta chains from one sample, sequenced in a study of cytomegalovirus exposure and HLA in healthy donors. The PCR ran on 60 Vbeta and 13 Jbeta primers. Only in-frame clones appear in the TCRdb table, and some are missing; sequencing was by immunoSEQ multiplex PCR. The data hold approximately 140,000 clones, with around 82% observed a single time. Material: PBMCs. These receptors came from a boy younger than 18 in good health and CMV-seronegative.

The chain couples TRBV29-1 to TRBJ2-1; 9 bases match TRBD2. The CDR3 contains 14 residues. V shed 6 bases, J shed 5 bases, and the junction held 8 bases outside the gene matches. Germline values: CDR1 SQVTM, CDR2 ANQGSEA. The CDR3 nucleotides are TGCAGCGTCATTAGCGGGAGTGCCAACAATGAGCAGTTCTTC. This encodes CSVISGSANNEQFF.

This clone was counted a single time. The chain employs TRBV7-6 and TRBJ1-4; D gene uncertain. V was clipped by 5 bases and J by 8 bases, with 15 bases between them. CDR1 SGHVS and CDR2 FNYEAQ come from the germline V gene. This CDR3 has 14 amino acids. The CDR3 DNA reads as TGTGCCAGCAGCCCCGGAGGGATTGGGGAAAAACTGTTTTTT. Its translation: CASSPGGIGEKLFF.

The V gene is TRBV9, the J gene TRBJ2-1; D is ambiguous. CDR3 length equals 16 residues. CDR1 is SGDLS and CDR2 is YYNGEE in the germline V gene. V lost 0 bases and J lost 0, with 10 bases in between. CDR3 bases: TGTGCCAGCAGCGTAGGTGGAGCGTCCTCCTACAATGAGCAGTTCTTC. This sequence encodes CASSVGGASSYNEQFF.

The V call is TRBV18, the J call TRBJ2-7; the match to TRBD1 covers 8 bases. The CDR3 totals 14 residues. The ends lost 6 bases at V and 2 bases at J; junction bases unmatched: 6. Per the germline V gene, CDR1 is KGHSH and CDR2 is LQKENI. The CDR3 sequence is CASSPDRGAYEQYF. CDR3 DNA: TGTGCCAGCTCCCCCGACAGGGGTGCCTACGAGCAGTACTTC.

The gene calls are TRBV5-1 and TRBJ2-1; 9 nucleotides match TRBD2. V dropped 0 bases and J dropped 4; count of bases not matched to a gene: 5. This CDR3 is 16 amino acids long. Per germline, CDR1 SGHRS and CDR2 YFSETQ. Here the CDR3 reads CASSLERGDSYNEQFF. The CDR3 DNA is TGCGCCAGCAGCTTGGAGCGGGGGGACTCATACAATGAGCAGTTCTTC.

The chain is built from TRBV27 and TRBJ1-1; the D gene is possibly TRBD1 (6 bases). With 6 bases removed from V and 5 bases from J, the gap between germline ends came to 22 bases. Germline V gene sequence: CDR1 MNHEY, CDR2 SMNVEV (reference sequence). The CDR3 is made up of 16 amino acids. Here the CDR3 DNA reads TGTGCCAGCAGACGTCGAGGGACCGCTCAGGGGACTGAAGCTTTCTTT. Translation: CASRRRGTAQGTEAFF.

This clone was seen a handful of times. The chain has TRBV4-2 and TRBJ1-4, with D possibly TRBD1 on 5 matching bases. Germline assignment: CDR1 LGHNA and CDR2 YNFKEQ. CDR3 size: 16 residues. Trimming took 1 base from V and 4 from J, leaving 13 bases between them. The CDR3 here is CASSQVGGGDNEKLFF. DNA for the CDR3: TGTGCCAGCAGCCAAGTCGGGGGAGGGGATAATGAAAAACTGTTTTTT.

The chain has TRBV27 and TRBJ1-5; D not resolved. This CDR3 spans 14 amino acids. V dropped 3 bases and J dropped 1 base, with 7 bases sitting between them. Germline CDR1 reads MNHEY; CDR2 reads SMNVEV (reference sequence). The DNA for the CDR3 is TGTGCCAGCAGTTTTGGGCAAAGCAATCAGCCCCAGCATTTT. This translates into CASSFGQSNQPQHF.

V and J are TRBV9 and TRBJ1-2; 8 positions agree with TRBD1. The junction had 16 bases not matched to a gene; V was cut back by 6 bases and J by 6 bases. CDR1 is SGDLS, CDR2 YYNGEE, per germline. The CDR3 has 16 amino acids. CDR3 region: CASTYLDRDVMNGYTF. The CDR3 bases are TGTGCCAGCACCTACTTGGACAGGGATGTTATGAATGGCTACACCTTC.

The V and J genes are TRBV2 and TRBJ1-2; TRBD1 might be the D (6 bases). CDR1 SNHLY and CDR2 FYNNEI come from the germline V gene. V gave up 7 bases and J gave up 6 bases, with 15 bases separating them. This CDR3 region has 13 residues. CDR3 region: CASKGGGGDGYTF. CDR3 coding DNA: TGTGCCAGCAAGGGGGGAGGGGGAGATGGCTACACCTTC.

The chain joins TRBV15 to TRBJ2-5; 7 nucleotides agree with TRBD2. V lost 2 bases to trimming and J lost 0 bases; unmatched junction nucleotides: 3. The length of the CDR3 is 15 residues. Germline-derived CDR1 and CDR2 are LNHNV and YYDKDF (reference sequence). Here the CDR3 DNA reads TGTGCCACCAGCAGAACCGGGGGGTACCAAGAGACCCAGTACTTC. The encoded protein is CATSRTGGYQETQYF.

This chain uses TRBV7-2 with TRBJ2-7; weak D call: TRBD1 (6 bases). The CDR3 contains 15 residues. The germline V gene has CDR1 SGHTA and CDR2 FQGNSA. The germline V and J ends were trimmed by 0 bases and 2 bases, with 11 bases remaining between them. The CDR3 protein is CASSLALRGPYEQYF. CDR3 bases: TGTGCCAGCAGCTTAGCGCTCAGGGGCCCCTACGAGCAGTACTTC.

The chain links TRBV27 to TRBJ2-6; a weak D match, TRBD1 (5 bases). CDR3 length equals 15 residues. CDR1 is MNHEY, CDR2 SMNVEV, per germline (reference sequence). Trimming cost V 6 bases and J 0 bases, with 9 bases left between them. CDR3 protein: CASSPGLSGANVLTF. The CDR3 DNA reads TGTGCCAGCAGCCCAGGGCTCTCTGGGGCCAACGTCCTGACTTTC.

The genes are TRBV28 and TRBJ1-5; 7 bases are a match to TRBD1. This CDR3 has 12 residues. Germline V gives CDR1 MDHEN, CDR2 SYDVKM. The ends lost 8 bases at V and 6 bases at J; junction bases unmatched: 4. The CDR3: CASQGVFQPQHF. The CDR3 coding sequence is TGTGCCAGCCAGGGGGTGTTTCAGCCCCAGCATTTT.

This sequence joins TRBV29-1 and TRBJ2-7; D might be TRBD2 (6 bases). The CDR3 extends over 13 amino acids. CDR1 is SQVTM and CDR2 is ANQGSEA in the germline V gene. V lost 6 bases, J lost 6 bases, and 18 bases lay in between. CDR3 nucleotide sequence: TGCAGCGTCCGCGGGGCCGGTCCCGCCGAGCAGTACTTC. Translated: CSVRGAGPAEQYF.

The chain couples TRBV19 to TRBJ1-5; 8 bases agree with TRBD1. J was trimmed by 0 bases and V by 1 base; bases with no gene match: 2. CDR1 LNHDA and CDR2 SQIVND come from the germline V gene (reference sequence). The CDR3 length is 16 residues. The CDR3 DNA reads TGTGCCAGTAGTATAGTAGGGACAGGTAGCAATCAGCCCCAGCATTTT. This encodes CASSIVGTGSNQPQHF.

V usage is TRBV7-9 and J usage is TRBJ2-3; no reliable D call. Germline CDR1 is SEHNR and CDR2 is FQNEAQ (reference sequence). This CDR3 has 13 residues. V was pared by 5 bases and J by 4 bases, with 10 bases between. The CDR3, as DNA: TGTGCCAGCAGCCCGGGTCAGTCAGATACGCAGTATTTT. This sequence encodes CASSPGQSDTQYF.

This clone showed up just a few times. The chain is built from TRBV6-1 and TRBJ2-7; 8 nucleotides align to TRBD1. V lost 7 bases and J lost 3; bases outside the gene matches: 8. This CDR3 region has 14 residues. Germline V lookup: CDR1 MNHNS, CDR2 SASEGT. CDR3 region: CASTKGTGGYEQYF. CDR3 DNA: TGTGCCAGCACCAAGGGAACAGGGGGCTACGAGCAGTACTTC.

This clone has a single count. A read error may produce the germline difference seen at one junction end. The rearrangement joins TRBV15 to TRBJ2-3, with 14 nucleotides matching TRBD2. There are 19 residues in the CDR3. Germline V gene data show CDR1 as LNHNV and CDR2 as YYDKDF (reference sequence). The CDR3 loop reads CATSRVGTSGRAGTDTQYF. In DNA, the CDR3 is TGTGCCACCAGCAGAGTTGGGACTAGCGGGAGAGCAGGCACGGATACGCAGTATTTT. Full variable domain (outside the CDR3, taken from reference TRBV15 and TRBJ2-3): DAMVIQNPRYQVTQFGKPVTLSCSQTLNHNVMYWYQQKSSQAPKLLFHYYDKDFNNEADTPDNFQSRRPNTSFCFLDIRSPGLGDTAMYLCATSRVGTSGRAGTDTQYFGPGTRLTVL.

This clone was observed a handful of times. The V gene is TRBV7-2, the J gene TRBJ1-3; 7 bases map to TRBD1. V shed 1 base, J shed 3 bases, and the junction held 0 bases outside the gene matches. CDR3 size: 14 residues. Germline V gene lookup returns CDR1 SGHTA and CDR2 FQGNSA. CDR3 DNA: TGTGCCAGCAGCTTAGGGGACAGTGGAAACACCATATATTTT. Its translation is CASSLGDSGNTIYF.

The rearrangement uses TRBV19 and TRBJ2-1; the match to TRBD1 covers 10 bases. Trimming removed 5 bases from V and 0 bases from J; junction bases left unmatched: 4. This CDR3 contains 16 residues. In germline, CDR1 is LNHDA, CDR2 SQIVND (reference sequence). The CDR3 region is CASSSGTGVSYNEQFF. Written as DNA, the CDR3 is TGTGCCAGTAGTTCCGGGACAGGGGTCTCCTACAATGAGCAGTTCTTC.

The rearrangement joins TRBV7-2 to TRBJ2-7; 10 bases line up with TRBD2. The CDR3 consists of 16 residues. Germline assignment: CDR1 SGHTA and CDR2 FQGNSA. V lost 4 bases, J lost 1 base, and 7 bases stayed unmatched. CDR3 region: CASSSGLALISYEQYF. The CDR3, as DNA: TGTGCCAGCAGCTCGGGACTAGCGTTGATTTCCTACGAGCAGTACTTC.